Shown below are 14 T cell receptor beta chains from a single sample sequenced in a study of radiotherapy plus CTLA-4 blockade in lung cancer. Only in-frame clones appear in the TCRdb table, and some are missing; sequencing was by immunoSEQ multiplex PCR. The sample holds around 90,000 clones, around 83% seen once. The sample consisted of peripheral blood, taken from a patient treated with radiotherapy plus ipilimumab. The receptors here all came from a human donor with non-small cell lung cancer that progressed on radiotherapy plus ipilimumab.

This clone was counted once. This chain connects TRBV10-2 to TRBJ2-7; no firm D call. In germline, CDR1 is WSHSY, CDR2 SAAADI. Trimming left V 5 bases short and J 2 bases short, with 7 bases between. The CDR3 contains 12 residues. The CDR3 is CASSPSTYEQYF. CDR3 coding DNA: TGCGCCAGCAGTCCCTCTACCTACGAGCAGTACTTC.

V gene TRBV13 combines with J gene TRBJ1-1; 10 bases align to TRBD1. The germline V gene has CDR1 PRHDT and CDR2 FYEKMQ (reference sequence). The V gene end was trimmed by 0 bases and the J gene end by 5 bases; junction bases not matched to a gene: 0. This CDR3 has 14 residues. CDR3 sequence: CASSLGDRGTEAFF. The CDR3 region has the DNA TGTGCCAGCAGCTTAGGGGACAGGGGGACTGAAGCTTTCTTT. Drawing the rest from reference TRBV13 and TRBJ1-1, the complete variable domain is AAGVIQSPRHLIKEKRETATLKCYPIPRHDTVYWYQQGPGQDPQFLISFYEKMQSDKGSIPDRFSAQQFSDYHSELNMSSLELGDSALYFCASSLGDRGTEAFFGQGTRLTVV.

This chain connects TRBV9 to TRBJ2-2; D might be TRBD1 or TRBD2, each matching 5 bases. Trimming took 4 bases from V and 5 from J, leaving 21 bases between them. There are 17 residues in the CDR3. Germline CDR1 and CDR2: SGDLS and YYNGEE. The CDR3 DNA reads TGTGCCAGCAGCCCCCCCGGTTGGGCAGGGAGTACCGGGGAGCTGTTTTTT. This encodes CASSPPGWAGSTGELFF. Full variable domain (outside the CDR3, taken from reference TRBV9 and TRBJ2-2): DSGVTQTPKHLITATGQRVTLRCSPRSGDLSVYWYQQSLDQGLQFLIQYYNGEERAKGNILERFSAQQFPDLHSELNLSSLELGDSALYFCASSPPGWAGSTGELFFGEGSRLTVL.

The chain carries TRBV4-2 and TRBJ1-3; TRBD1 matches 9 bases. The length of the CDR3 is 11 residues. The V gene's germline CDR1 is LGHNA and CDR2 YNFKEQ. Germline trimming cut 11 bases from V and 4 bases from J; bases unmatched to any gene: 0. In DNA form, the CDR3 reads TGTGCCGGACAGGGGGGAAACACCATATATTTT. As protein: CAGQGGNTIYF.

The chain has TRBV7-3 and TRBJ1-6; TRBD1 might be the D (6 bases). Germline lookup yields CDR1 SGHTA and CDR2 FQGTGA. V dropped 5 bases and J dropped 6 bases, with 14 bases sitting between them. The CDR3 totals 15 residues. CDR3 coding DNA: TGTGCCAGCAGCCCCACGGGGGCTCGTAATTCACCCCTCCACTTT. Translating gives CASSPTGARNSPLHF.

This rearrangement joins TRBV21-1 to TRBJ2-3; the table assigns TRBD1, which was not confirmed against the DNA. TRBV21-1 is described as a pseudogene. This CDR3 region has 17 residues. CDR3 coding DNA: TGTGCCAGCAGCAAAGGACAGGCAAGTTCGGGCACAGATACGCAGTATTTT. Encoded protein: CASSKGQASSGTDTQYF.

In its sample, this clone was seen a few times. The V and J genes are TRBV4-1 and TRBJ2-3; 11 positions agree with TRBD1. In germline, CDR1 is MGHRA, CDR2 YSYEKL. Unmatched junction bases numbered 8, after V lost 4 bases and J lost 2 bases. The CDR3 runs to 17 residues. CDR3 in DNA: TGCGCCAGCAGCCCACTGGGGACAGGGGGGTCCACAGATACGCAGTATTTT. This encodes CASSPLGTGGSTDTQYF.

V is TRBV7-1 and J is TRBJ1-5; 7 nucleotides agree with TRBD1. TRBV7-1 is noted as an ORF with a role that remains uncertain. J gave up 2 bases and V 3 bases, and 4 bases lay outside the gene matches. The CDR3 is 15 residues long. The CDR3 protein is CASSSTGPGNQPQHF. The DNA for the CDR3 is TGTGCCAGCAGCTCGACAGGGCCGGGCAATCAGCCCCAGCATTTT.

The chain couples TRBV9 to TRBJ2-7; 7 positions agree with TRBD1. Trimming at V came to 3 bases and at J to 0 bases, leaving 6 bases not matched to a gene. The length of the CDR3 is 15 residues. Per the germline V gene, CDR1 is SGDLS and CDR2 is YYNGEE. The CDR3 is CASSATGTVSYEQYF. The CDR3 region has the DNA TGTGCCAGCAGCGCAACCGGGACAGTCTCCTACGAGCAGTACTTC.

The rearrangement uses TRBV5-6 and TRBJ1-4; D may be TRBD1 (5 bases). Germline V lookup: CDR1 SGHDT, CDR2 YYEEEE. Trimming left V 4 bases short and J 0 bases short, with 13 bases between. CDR3 size: 16 residues. In DNA form, the CDR3 reads TGTGCCAGCAGCCCTGATGGGGGGACAACTAATGAAAAACTGTTTTTT. Amino acids: CASSPDGGTTNEKLFF. Combining the CDR3 with reference TRBV5-6 and TRBJ1-4 gives the whole variable domain DAGVTQSPTHLIKTRGQQVTLRCSPKSGHDTVSWYQQALGQGPQFIFQYYEEEERQRGNFPDRFSGHQFPNYSSELNVNALLLGDSALYLCASSPDGGTTNEKLFFGSGTQLSVL.

The rearrangement uses TRBV7-2 and TRBJ1-3, with D hard to call. The CDR3 has 16 residues. Germline CDR1 is SGHTA and CDR2 is FQGNSA. Trimming left V 5 bases short and J 0 bases short, with 14 bases between. The CDR3 sequence: CASSPVLLNSGNTIYF. For the CDR3, the DNA is TGTGCCAGCAGCCCCGTACTACTCAACTCTGGAAACACCATATATTTT.

The CDR3 coding sequence is TGTGCCAGCAGCCGGCAGGAAGTTAACACCGGGGAGCTGTTTTTT. This sequence encodes CASSRQEVNTGELFF. This chain connects TRBV7-9 to TRBJ2-2; D gene ambiguous. V gave up 5 bases and J gave up 2 bases, with 12 bases separating them. CDR1 is SEHNR and CDR2 is FQNEAQ in the germline V gene (reference sequence). The CDR3 is 15 residues long.

The chain combines TRBV9 with TRBJ2-2; D remains ambiguous. The CDR3 length is 14 residues. Germline CDR1 and CDR2: SGDLS and YYNGEE. V was trimmed by 8 bases and J by 7 bases, leaving 18 bases between them. This chain's CDR3 is CASQWGDIVGELFF. CDR3 bases: TGTGCCAGTCAGTGGGGTGATATAGTCGGGGAGCTGTTTTTT.

This chain joins TRBV4-3 and TRBJ1-5; unclear D gene. Germline V CDR1 and CDR2: LGHNA, YSLEER. V lost 0 bases, J lost 0 bases, and 0 bases lay in between. The length of the CDR3 is 13 residues. CDR3 nucleotides: TGCGCCAGCAGCCAAGATAGCAATCAGCCCCAGCATTTT. It yields the protein CASSQDSNQPQHF.